The 2 T cell receptor beta chains presented below share a single source sample, sequenced in a study of tumor and adjacent non-tumor tissue in lung cancer. TCRbeta libraries were built with three rounds of nested PCR, modified from ARM-PCR. TCRdb itself ran the multiplex PCR reads through MiXCR, one entry per CDR3 protein. The sample lists more than 60,000 distinct CDR3 sequences; 75% to 85% were seen once. RNA was extracted from bulk tissue without any cell sorting. This non-tumor lung sample came from over 3 cm beyond the tumor edge. The sequencing sample was made of distant non-tumor lung tissue. These TCRs come from a man between 60 and 75 years old with non-small cell lung cancer.

Points on this clonotype: At one of its ends the junction is not consistent with the germline gene, which may arise from a read error. The chain has TRBV6-5 and TRBJ2-3, with a tentative D call TRBD1 (5 bases). This CDR3 comprises 16 residues. Per the germline V gene, CDR1 is MNHEY and CDR2 is SVGAGI. The CDR3 loop reads CASSYGSTWGTDTQYF. The CDR3 region has the DNA TGTGCCAGCAGTTACGGTTCCACATGGGGCACAGATACACAGTATTTT.

V is TRBV5-1 and J is TRBJ2-1; 15 nucleotides line up with TRBD2. The CDR3 has 20 residues. With V trimmed by 0 bases and J by 5 bases, 12 bases remained unmatched. Germline values: CDR1 SGHRS, CDR2 YFSETQ. CDR3 nucleotide sequence: TGCGCCAGCAGCTTGGGCACCGGGACTAGCGGGAGGTCATCCCACAATGAGCAGTTCTTC. It is translated as CASSLGTGTSGRSSHNEQFF. Full variable domain (remainder filled in from reference TRBV5-1 and TRBJ2-1): KAGVTQTPRYLIKTRGQQVTLSCSPISGHRSVSWYQQTPGQGLQFLFEYFSETQRNKGNFPGRFSGRQFSNSRSEMNVSTLELGDSALYLCASSLGTGTSGRSSHNEQFFGPGTRLTVL.